This paragraph reports one T cell receptor beta chain. It has no known antigen specificity. No base quality values were provided; no much bigger clone lies one nucleotide off. To sequence the TCRbeta CDR3 region, genomic DNA was isolated from the sorted cells. TCRbeta CDR3 regions were sequenced using the immunoSEQ Assay. TCRdb stores this immuneACCESS table with in-frame sequences only. Part of the clones is absent; in the studies checked, under half of the shortfall reflects unresolved V genes, and no reason is known for the rest. Within this sample are 65,000 to 95,000 clones, with approximately 85% of them counted one time only. The ten most abundant clones make up approximately 5% of the sample. Patients with autoimmune disease history or receiving systemic immunosuppression were excluded from the trial. In every dose cohort, peripheral blood was drawn for TCR sequencing at baseline, cycle 4 day 1, and cycle 7 day 1. Samples were obtained from an open-label, multicenter, first-in-human phase I dose-escalation trial of ivuxolimab. Adults with locally advanced or metastatic melanoma, renal cell, hepatocellular, or head and neck squamous cell carcinoma were enrolled in the trial. CD4+ and CD8+ T cells were sorted separately from peripheral blood before TCR sequencing.

This entry is derived from a study of OX40 agonist ivuxolimab in advanced cancers. Notes on the research overall: The costimulatory receptor OX40 (CD134) was targeted by ivuxolimab, a fully human IgG2 agonistic monoclonal antibody. Peripheral TCRbeta sequencing aimed to test whether ivuxolimab altered TCR sequence diversity and caused clonal T-cell expansion. Of the roughly 52 dose-escalation patients, hepatocellular carcinoma was present in approximately 20, melanoma in approximately 15, renal cell carcinoma in 9 and head and neck cancer in 9. Partial responses were achieved by three dose-escalation patients, of whom one had hepatocellular carcinoma and two had cutaneous melanoma. Intravenous ivuxolimab was administered to patients every 2 weeks at six dose levels: 0.01, 0.1, 0.3, 1.5, 3 and 10 mg/kg. Patients were allowed to have had prior anti-PD-1, anti-PD-L1 or anti-CTLA-4 therapy, and approximately 40% of the dose-escalation patients had been treated with checkpoint inhibitors. In the dose-escalation cohort, more than 80% of patients were male, and the mean age was 60 years with a range of roughly 20 to 80. The paper describes the monotherapy dose-escalation part (N ≈ 51 patients) of the phase I trial of ivuxolimab. Here is what the overall study found, with its caveats: Antigen specificity was not determined for the clonally expanded peripheral T cells. On average, CD8+ T cells showed more expanded clones than CD4+ T cells after ivuxolimab. Partial responders in the 0.1-3.0 mg/kg groups had among the lowest normalized peripheral clonal expansion, especially among CD8+ T cells. At doses of 0.1 to 3.0 mg/kg, clonal expansion of both CD4+ and CD8+ blood T cells was observed from baseline to week 6. Low levels of normalized T-cell clonal expansion were also seen in some patients who did not respond.

CDR1 MNHNY and CDR2 SVGAGI are derived from the germline V gene (reference sequence). Cut back by 10 bases and 1 base, the V and J ends lie 17 bases apart. The CDR3 contains 15 residues, cysteine and phenylalanine counted. The sequence is cut down to CDR3 DNA, 45 bases in frame from base 1. The chain couples TRBV6-6 to TRBJ1-3; a weak D assignment points to TRBD1 (6 bases agree). This sample comprised CD4+ or CD8+ T cells sorted from blood, obtained in a trial of the OX40 agonist ivuxolimab. This TCR was recovered from an adult with an advanced solid tumor such as melanoma, head and neck, liver or kidney cancer. The nucleotide sequence reads as follows: TGTGCCACCTACCTACAGGGATCGTCTGGAAACACCATATATTTT. Its protein reads: CATYLQGSSGNTIYF.